The 6 T cell receptor beta chains below all came from one sample that was sequenced in a study of shared clonotypes between healthy human individuals. The data were produced by immunoSEQ multiplex PCR, yet TCRdb's version contains in-frame clones alone and is incomplete. The sample consists of some 2,500,000 clones, roughly 90% of them appearing once. Material for sequencing was naive CD4+ T cells from PBMCs. Subset: CD45RA+ positively selected. The receptors were sampled from a man between 18 and 29 years old in good health. Some clones in this sample may be carry-over from other donors' samples.

The count of this clone is one. The chain is built from TRBV7-7 and TRBJ2-5; D is ambiguous. Deletions cut 1 base from V and 5 bases from J, with 11 bases between. The CDR3 is 14 residues long. Germline CDR1 and CDR2: SSHAT and FNYEAQ (reference sequence). The CDR3 protein is CASSLGNSAETQYF. The CDR3 DNA reads TGTGCCAGCAGCTTAGGGAATAGTGCGGAGACCCAGTACTTC.

The chain couples TRBV9 to TRBJ2-3, with D maybe TRBD1 (6 bases). Per the germline V gene, CDR1 is SGDLS and CDR2 is YYNGEE. The CDR3 has 16 amino acids. V lost 0 bases to trimming and J lost 2 bases, with 13 bases between them. The CDR3 sequence: CASSVGGRGFTDTQYF. Written as DNA, the CDR3 is TGTGCCAGCAGCGTAGGAGGCAGGGGTTTCACAGATACGCAGTATTTT.

V is TRBV6-4 and J is TRBJ2-3, with 11 bases matching TRBD2. J was trimmed by 4 bases and V by 4 bases; bases with no gene match: 4. Germline V gene sequence: CDR1 MRHNA, CDR2 SNTAGT. This CDR3 has 15 amino acids. The CDR3 protein is CASSVVAGGADTQYF. The CDR3, as DNA: TGTGCCAGCAGTGTCGTAGCGGGAGGGGCAGATACGCAGTATTTT.

The J gene is TRBJ2-2, the V gene TRBV10-1, with D perhaps being TRBD1 or TRBD2 (5 bases each). V lost 4 bases to trimming and J lost 3 bases, with 15 bases between them. CDR3 length: 16 amino acids. In germline, CDR1 is WNHNN, CDR2 SYGVQD (reference sequence). CDR3 DNA sequence: TGCGCCAGCAGTGTCAACAGGTTGGGGGACACCGGGGAGCTGTTTTTT. Protein: CASSVNRLGDTGELFF.

This clone was seen only a few times. In the same sample, other DNA sequences code for this CDR3. The gene calls are TRBV19 and TRBJ1-1; weak D call: TRBD1 (5 bases). The CDR3 contains 14 residues. V lost 5 bases, J lost 1 base, and 11 bases lay in between. Per germline, CDR1 LNHDA and CDR2 SQIVND (reference sequence). In DNA, the CDR3 is TGTGCCAGTAGTCGGTCTGGGGGGAACACTGAAGCTTTCTTT. Translation: CASSRSGGNTEAFF.

The V call is TRBV11-1, the J call TRBJ2-1; 15 bases align to TRBD2. The CDR3 has 17 residues. The germline V gene has CDR1 SGHAT and CDR2 FQDESV (reference sequence). The junction had 7 bases not matched to a gene; V was cut back by 5 bases and J by 5 bases. DNA of the CDR3: TGTGCCAGCAGCCCCCGGAGGACTAGCGGGAGGGACAATGAGCAGTTCTTC. Residues: CASSPRRTSGRDNEQFF. Using reference TRBV11-1 and TRBJ2-1 for the parts outside the CDR3, the full variable domain is EAEVAQSPRYKITEKSQAVAFWCDPISGHATLYWYRQILGQGPELLVQFQDESVVDDSQLPKDRFSAERLKGVDSTLKIQPAELGDSAMYLCASSPRRTSGRDNEQFFGPGTRLTVL.